This T cell receptor (beta chain) was captured by sequencing in a study of regulatory T cells in long-lasting Graves disease. On the study more broadly: With positive TSH receptor antibodies and over 5 years of antithyroid drugs, Graves' disease was considered persistent.

Assembly of TCR beta libraries relied on iRepertoire HTBI primers together with Arm-PCR of CDR3 regions. One entry per CDR3 protein, called by TCRdb with MiXCR from the multiplex PCR reads. This sample has a few hundred thousand distinct CDR3 sequences, with approximately 25% found just once. Study results and limitations: Those with persistent disease had in common more public clonotypes (about 3,000) than new patients (approximately 890). Persistent Graves' disease cases displayed lower TCR diversity than newly diagnosed ones.

CDR1 SNHLY and CDR2 FYNNEI come from the germline V gene. V shed 2 bases and J 10 bases; nucleotides not matched to a gene: 8. This CDR3 is built from 15 residues. The time point here: persistent/refractory GD, antithyroid drugs over 5 years with positive TRAb. There was RNA extracted from PBMCs, and the TCR library was made from it. This clonotype was found many times. Its antigen is not known. Sequenced here: peripheral blood mononuclear cells (PBMCs), sampled when the disease was refractory, from a patient treated with antithyroid drugs. The TCR comes from a woman in her 40s with Graves disease. The chain couples TRBV2 to TRBJ1-6; 7 bases map to TRBD1. CDR3 nucleotides: TGTGCCAGCAGTGAAAAAAAGGGGGCAAGGTCACCCCTCCACTTT. Translating it yields CASSEKKGARSPLHF.